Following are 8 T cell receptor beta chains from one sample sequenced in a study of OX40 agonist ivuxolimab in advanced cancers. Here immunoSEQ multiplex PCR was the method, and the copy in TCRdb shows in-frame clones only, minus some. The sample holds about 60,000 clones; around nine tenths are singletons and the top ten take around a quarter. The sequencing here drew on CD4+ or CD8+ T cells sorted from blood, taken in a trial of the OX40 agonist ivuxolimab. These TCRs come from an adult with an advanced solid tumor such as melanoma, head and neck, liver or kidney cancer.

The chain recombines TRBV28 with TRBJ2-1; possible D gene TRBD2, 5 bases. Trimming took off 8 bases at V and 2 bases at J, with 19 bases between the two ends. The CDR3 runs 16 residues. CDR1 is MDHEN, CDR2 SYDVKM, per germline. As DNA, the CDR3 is TGTGCCAGCTCCACCCGGAGGTCCATCCCCTACAATGAGCAGTTCTTC. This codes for CASSTRRSIPYNEQFF.

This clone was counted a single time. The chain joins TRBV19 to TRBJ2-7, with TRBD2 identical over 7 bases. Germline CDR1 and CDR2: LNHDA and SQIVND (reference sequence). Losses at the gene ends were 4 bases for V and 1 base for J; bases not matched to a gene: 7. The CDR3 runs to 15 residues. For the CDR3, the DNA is TGTGCCAGTAGTAGAACCACTAGCGTGTCCTACGAGCAGTACTTC. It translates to CASSRTTSVSYEQYF.

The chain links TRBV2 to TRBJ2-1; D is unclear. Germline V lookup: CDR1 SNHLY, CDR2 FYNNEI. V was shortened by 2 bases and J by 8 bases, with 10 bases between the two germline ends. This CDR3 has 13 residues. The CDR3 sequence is CASSERAHHEQFF. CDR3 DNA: TGTGCCAGCAGTGAAAGGGCCCACCATGAGCAGTTCTTC. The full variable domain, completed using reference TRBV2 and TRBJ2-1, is EPEVTQTPSHQVTQMGQEVILRCVPISNHLYFYWYRQILGQKVEFLVSFYNNEISEKSEIFDDQFSVERPDGSNFTLKIRSTKLEDSAMYFCASSERAHHEQFFGPGTRLTVL.

CDR3 sequence (DNA): TGCGCCAGCAGCCCAGGAGTCCTTGGGACTAGCGGGAGCGCTTACAATGAGCAGTTCTTC. This gives the protein CASSPGVLGTSGSAYNEQFF. V and J are TRBV4-1 and TRBJ2-1; 14 positions agree with TRBD2. The CDR3 has 20 residues. The V and J ends lost 4 bases and 4 bases, in that order; junction bases with no gene match: 15. In germline, CDR1 is MGHRA, CDR2 YSYEKL.

The CDR3 DNA is TGTGCCAGCAGCGTAACGGGGGGAGCAGATACGCAGTATTTT. Its translation: CASSVTGGADTQYF. The chain recombines TRBV9 with TRBJ2-3, with 7 bases that match TRBD2. Trimming at V came to 1 base and at J to 4 bases, leaving 3 bases not matched to a gene. This CDR3 has 14 residues. Germline CDR1 is SGDLS and CDR2 is YYNGEE. Using reference TRBV9 and TRBJ2-3 for the parts outside the CDR3, the full variable domain is DSGVTQTPKHLITATGQRVTLRCSPRSGDLSVYWYQQSLDQGLQFLIQYYNGEERAKGNILERFSAQQFPDLHSELNLSSLELGDSALYFCASSVTGGADTQYFGPGTRLTVL.

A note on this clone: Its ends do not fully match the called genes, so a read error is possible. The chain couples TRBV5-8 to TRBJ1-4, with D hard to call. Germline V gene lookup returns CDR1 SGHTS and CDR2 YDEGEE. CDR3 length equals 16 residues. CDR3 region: CASSQDPGTPNEKLFF. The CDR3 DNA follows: TGCGCCAGCAGCCAAGATCCAGGAACCCCTAATGAAAAACTGTTTTTT.

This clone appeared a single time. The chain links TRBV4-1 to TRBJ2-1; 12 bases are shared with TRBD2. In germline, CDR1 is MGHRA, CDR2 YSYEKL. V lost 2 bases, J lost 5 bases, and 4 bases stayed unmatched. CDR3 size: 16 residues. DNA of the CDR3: TGCGCCAGCAGCCAACCGACTAGCGGGAGAAACAATGAGCAGTTCTTC. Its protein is CASSQPTSGRNNEQFF.

The CDR3 DNA reads as TGTGCCAGTACCAGACAGCCATACGAGCAGTACTTC. Its translation: CASTRQPYEQYF. The rearrangement uses TRBV19 and TRBJ2-7; tentative D call: TRBD1 (5 bases). V was cut by 7 bases and J by 4 bases, with 11 bases left in between. Germline V CDR1 and CDR2: LNHDA, SQIVND (reference sequence). This CDR3 is built from 12 residues.